This T cell receptor beta chain was profiled in a study of T cell repertoires in cytomegalovirus infection. TCRdb used MiXCR to reprocess the reads, holding one entry per CDR3 protein. Of hundreds of thousands of distinct CDR3 sequences listed, 31% are singletons. In the case of this clonotype: Its specificity is unknown.

V shed 5 bases and J shed 0 bases, with 8 bases lying between them. Germline CDR1 and CDR2: LNHNV and YYDKDF (reference sequence). The CDR3 is 15 amino acids. This rearrangement joins TRBV15 to TRBJ2-6; no reliable D call. This TCR was sampled from a human donor in good health (CMV status not recorded). Some clones in this sample may be carry-over from other donors' samples. The input for sequencing was cultured CD8+ T cells from PBMCs, taken from culture after CMV antigen stimulation. CDR3 nucleotides: TGTGCCACCAGCGGTCAAAGCTCTGGGGCCAACGTCCTGACTTTC. Residues: CATSGQSSGANVLTF.